This TCR beta chain is from a study of blood T cell repertoires in COVID-19. With 2 bases clipped from V and 5 bases from J, the junction kept 8 bases outside the gene matches. Germline V gene lookup returns CDR1 SGHVS and CDR2 FNYEAQ. This CDR3 has 16 amino acids. This clone occurred a few times. Method: immunoSEQ multiplex PCR; TCRdb's copy keeps in-frame clones and lacks some. The top ten hold approximately 4.8% of the sample, which has about 72,000 clones, around 90% seen once. This clonotype was obtained from a woman between 55 and 75 years old with active COVID-19. This chain connects TRBV7-6 to TRBJ2-1, with 8 bases that match TRBD2. The sequencing sample was made of peripheral blood. The CDR3 nucleotides are TGTGCCAGCAGCTTACTCCAGCGGGAGTTAAACAATGAGCAGTTCTTC. Protein sequence: CASSLLQRELNNEQFF.